These T cell receptor beta chains were read from a single sample in a study of CD4+ T cells in melanoma. Here immunoSEQ multiplex PCR was the method, and the copy in TCRdb shows in-frame clones only, minus some. In the table there are some 120,000 clones, roughly 90% of which are singletons. The specimen sequenced was peripheral blood. All receptors derive from a human donor with melanoma. Both conserved end residues are part of each CDR3. The D gene is left open where the match is weak. Size is omitted from some rows. Given values are once, few, many or a class for expanded clones.

clone size: few
J gene: TRBJ1-1
D gene: .
V gene: TRBV29-1
CDR3 DNA: TGCAGCGTTGACGTGGTTCAGAACACTGAAGCTTTCTTT
CDR3 protein: CSVDVVQNTEAFF

clone size: .
J gene: TRBJ2-7
D gene: .
V gene: TRBV7-9
CDR3 DNA: TGTGCCAGCAGCCTACGGACCTACGAGCAGTACTTC
CDR3 protein: CASSLRTYEQYF

clone size: .
J gene: TRBJ1-1
D gene: TRBD1
V gene: TRBV18
CDR3 DNA: TGTGCCAGCTCACCCCAGGGACAGACTGAAGCTTTCTTT
CDR3 protein: CASSPQGQTEAFF

clone size: .
J gene: TRBJ2-5
D gene: .
V gene: TRBV7-7
CDR3 DNA: TGTGCCAGCAGCTTTCTGGCCGAAGAGACCCAGTACTTC
CDR3 protein: CASSFLAEETQYF

clone size: .
J gene: TRBJ2-5
D gene: .
V gene: TRBV2
CDR3 DNA: TGTGCCAGCAGTGCCTCACTAGAAGAGACCCAGTACTTC
CDR3 protein: CASSASLEETQYF

clone size: .
J gene: TRBJ1-2
D gene: .
V gene: TRBV15
CDR3 DNA: TGTGCCACCAGCAGGAAAGGGGAGGGCCGGGGCTACACCTTC
CDR3 protein: CATSRKGEGRGYTF

clone size: .
J gene: TRBJ2-2
D gene: TRBD2
V gene: TRBV11-2
CDR3 DNA: TGTGCCAGCAGCTTGGCGGGGGTACCCGGGGAGCTGTTTTTT
CDR3 protein: CASSLAGVPGELFF

clone size: .
J gene: TRBJ2-7
D gene: TRBD1
V gene: TRBV15
CDR3 DNA: TGTGCCACCAGCAAGGAAGACAGGGACACCTACGAGCAGTACTTC
CDR3 protein: CATSKEDRDTYEQYF

clone size: .
J gene: TRBJ2-1
D gene: TRBD2
V gene: TRBV6-6
CDR3 DNA: TGTGCCAGCAGTTGGGGGGGTTCCAATGAGCAGTTCTTC
CDR3 protein: CASSWGGSNEQFF

clone size: .
J gene: TRBJ2-5
D gene: .
V gene: TRBV11-2
CDR3 DNA: TGTGCCAGCAGCTTAGTGCGGGGATGGGAGACCCAGTACTTC
CDR3 protein: CASSLVRGWETQYF

clone size: .
J gene: TRBJ2-1
D gene: TRBD2
V gene: TRBV4-3
CDR3 DNA: TGCGCCAGCAGCCAAGAACTGGTAGCGGGGTACAATGAGCAGTTCTTC
CDR3 protein: CASSQELVAGYNEQFF

clone size: .
J gene: TRBJ1-2
D gene: .
V gene: TRBV5-5
CDR3 DNA: TGTGCCAGCACCCCCCGGGAAGGTGCTATTGGCTACACCTTC
CDR3 protein: CASTPREGAIGYTF

clone size: .
J gene: TRBJ2-3
D gene: .
V gene: TRBV7-9
CDR3 DNA: TGTGCCAGCAGCTTACAGAGGGTTAGGGGCACAGATACGCAGTATTTT
CDR3 protein: CASSLQRVRGTDTQYF

clone size: .
J gene: TRBJ1-1
D gene: .
V gene: TRBV5-1
CDR3 DNA: TGCGCCAGCAGCTTGGTAGCCCTCCCGGGCTCTGAAGCTTTCTTT
CDR3 protein: CASSLVALPGSEAFF

clone size: .
J gene: TRBJ2-1
D gene: .
V gene: TRBV7-3
CDR3 DNA: TGTGCCAGCAGCTTAGAATCCGGGACCCCAAATGAGCAGTTCTTC
CDR3 protein: CASSLESGTPNEQFF

clone size: .
J gene: TRBJ2-1
D gene: TRBD1
V gene: TRBV28
CDR3 DNA: TGTGCCAGCAGCGTCCGGGACAGGGGCTACAATGAGCAGTTCTTC
CDR3 protein: CASSVRDRGYNEQFF

clone size: .
J gene: TRBJ2-1
D gene: TRBD1
V gene: TRBV28
CDR3 DNA: TGTGCCAGCAATGGGGGACAGGGGGACTACCCCTCCTACAATGAGCAGTTCTTC
CDR3 protein: CASNGGQGDYPSYNEQFF

clone size: once
J gene: TRBJ1-5
D gene: .
V gene: TRBV15
CDR3 DNA: TGTGCCACCAGCAGAGGCAAGGGGAATCAGCCCCAGCATTTT
CDR3 protein: CATSRGKGNQPQHF

clone size: .
J gene: TRBJ2-7
D gene: TRBD1
V gene: TRBV6-5
CDR3 DNA: TGTGCCAGCGCCCGGGACAGGGGATCCTACGAGCAGTACTTC
CDR3 protein: CASARDRGSYEQYF

clone size: .
J gene: TRBJ1-1
D gene: .
V gene: TRBV4-1
CDR3 DNA: TGCGCCAGCAGCCAAGGACAGATGAACACTGAAGCTTTCTTT
CDR3 protein: CASSQGQMNTEAFF

clone size: .
J gene: TRBJ2-4
D gene: .
V gene: TRBV6-5
CDR3 DNA: TGTGCCAGCAGTTCGGGGGCAACCAAAAACATTCAGTACTTC
CDR3 protein: CASSSGATKNIQYF

clone size: .
J gene: TRBJ2-7
D gene: .
V gene: TRBV5-1
CDR3 DNA: TGCGCCAGCAGCCTCCGGGCAGACTCCTACGAGCAGTACTTC
CDR3 protein: CASSLRADSYEQYF

clone size: .
J gene: TRBJ2-3
D gene: .
V gene: TRBV4-1
CDR3 DNA: TGCGCCAGCAGCCAAGTAACACGACTCACAGATACGCAGTATTTT
CDR3 protein: CASSQVTRLTDTQYF

clone size: .
J gene: TRBJ2-7
D gene: TRBD1
V gene: TRBV27
CDR3 DNA: TGTGCCAGCAGTAGAGAGGGGGCGCGGGCTAGATCCTACGAGCAGTACTTC
CDR3 protein: CASSREGARARSYEQYF

clone size: .
J gene: TRBJ2-3
D gene: TRBD2
V gene: TRBV5-1
CDR3 DNA: TGCGCCAGCAGCTTCTCTAGCGGGGGACTAGATACGCAGTATTTT
CDR3 protein: CASSFSSGGLDTQYF

clone size: .
J gene: TRBJ1-1
D gene: .
V gene: TRBV15
CDR3 DNA: TGTGCCACCAGCAGCACCGGGATTACTGAAGCTTTCTTT
CDR3 protein: CATSSTGITEAFF

clone size: .
J gene: TRBJ1-6
D gene: TRBD1
V gene: TRBV9
CDR3 DNA: TGTGCCAGCAGCGCCCCTGGGGACAGCCGGAATTCACCCCTCCACTTT
CDR3 protein: CASSAPGDSRNSPLHF

clone size: .
J gene: TRBJ1-4
D gene: .
V gene: TRBV4-3
CDR3 DNA: TGCGCCAGCAGCCCATCCGGGGTAGGCTTAACTAATGAAAAACTGTTTTTT
CDR3 protein: CASSPSGVGLTNEKLFF

clone size: .
J gene: TRBJ2-5
D gene: .
V gene: TRBV5-6
CDR3 DNA: TGTGCCAGCAGCTTGGGCAGGGACCGCCAAGAGACCCAGTACTTC
CDR3 protein: CASSLGRDRQETQYF

clone size: .
J gene: TRBJ2-5
D gene: .
V gene: TRBV5-1
CDR3 DNA: TGCGCCAGCAGCTTGGTCCCTCCCTCAGAGACCCAGTACTTC
CDR3 protein: CASSLVPPSETQYF

clone size: once
J gene: TRBJ2-7
D gene: TRBD1
V gene: TRBV10-3
CDR3 DNA: TGTGCCATCAGCGGGACAGGGACATACGAGCAGTACTTC
CDR3 protein: CAISGTGTYEQYF

clone size: .
J gene: TRBJ2-5
D gene: .
V gene: TRBV27
CDR3 DNA: TGTGCCAGCAGTTCAGCCTACAGGGGAGGAGAGACCCAGTACTTC
CDR3 protein: CASSSAYRGGETQYF

clone size: .
J gene: TRBJ2-5
D gene: TRBD2
V gene: TRBV19
CDR3 DNA: TGTGCCAGTAGTATCGGACTAGCGGGGGAAGAGACCCAGTACTTC
CDR3 protein: CASSIGLAGEETQYF

clone size: once
J gene: TRBJ1-6
D gene: .
V gene: TRBV6-5
CDR3 DNA: TGTGCCAGCAGAACTGGACAGCTCTGGAATTCACCCCTCCACTTT
CDR3 protein: CASRTGQLWNSPLHF

clone size: .
J gene: TRBJ2-1
D gene: .
V gene: TRBV5-1
CDR3 DNA: TGCGCCAGCAGCTTGGTAGCAGAAAGGGGAGTTGAGCAGTTCTTC
CDR3 protein: CASSLVAERGVEQFF

clone size: .
J gene: TRBJ1-4
D gene: .
V gene: TRBV18
CDR3 DNA: TGTGCCAGCTCACCATCCGCGGTCGGTAATGAAAAACTGTTTTTT
CDR3 protein: CASSPSAVGNEKLFF

clone size: .
J gene: TRBJ2-7
D gene: .
V gene: TRBV6-5
CDR3 DNA: TGTGCCAGCAAAAGGGGGGACGAGCAGTACTTC
CDR3 protein: CASKRGDEQYF

clone size: .
J gene: TRBJ2-3
D gene: .
V gene: TRBV4-1
CDR3 DNA: TGCGCCAGCAGCCAAGAGGGCGACACAGATACGCAGTATTTT
CDR3 protein: CASSQEGDTDTQYF

clone size: .
J gene: TRBJ1-3
D gene: .
V gene: TRBV5-1
CDR3 DNA: TGCGCCAGCAGCTTGACAGGCACCGCCGGAAACACCATATATTTT
CDR3 protein: CASSLTGTAGNTIYF

clone size: many
J gene: TRBJ2-7
D gene: TRBD1
V gene: TRBV7-9
CDR3 DNA: TGTGCCAGCAGATTGGACAGGGAGTACGAGCAGTACTTC
CDR3 protein: CASRLDREYEQYF

clone size: once
J gene: TRBJ2-5
D gene: TRBD1
V gene: TRBV7-3
CDR3 DNA: TGTGCCAGCAGCCGGCAGGGGGAGCGAGAGACCCAGTACTTC
CDR3 protein: CASSRQGERETQYF

clone size: .
J gene: TRBJ2-1
D gene: TRBD1
V gene: TRBV7-9
CDR3 DNA: TGTGCCAGCAGGGTAGACAGGGTTAGCTCCTACAATGAGCAGTTCTTC
CDR3 protein: CASRVDRVSSYNEQFF

clone size: .
J gene: TRBJ2-2
D gene: .
V gene: TRBV5-5
CDR3 DNA: TGTGCCAGTCTACAGGGTACCGGGGAGCTGTTTTTT
CDR3 protein: CASLQGTGELFF

clone size: .
J gene: TRBJ1-2
D gene: TRBD1
V gene: TRBV5-1
CDR3 DNA: TGCGCCAGCAGCTTCAGTGAGGGACAGAACTATGGCTACACCTTC
CDR3 protein: CASSFSEGQNYGYTF

clone size: .
J gene: TRBJ2-7
D gene: .
V gene: TRBV28
CDR3 DNA: TGTGCCAGCACTCCAGACAGTGACTACGAGCAGTACTTC
CDR3 protein: CASTPDSDYEQYF

clone size: .
J gene: TRBJ1-2
D gene: .
V gene: TRBV10-3
CDR3 DNA: TGTGCCATCAGCGGGGGAAGCCCGGCGCGATCGTATGGCTACACCTTC
CDR3 protein: CAISGGSPARSYGYTF

clone size: .
J gene: TRBJ2-3
D gene: .
V gene: TRBV27
CDR3 DNA: TGTGCCAGCAGTTCTATCCGCATGAAGGGCCCAGATACGCAGTATTTT
CDR3 protein: CASSSIRMKGPDTQYF

clone size: once
J gene: TRBJ2-5
D gene: .
V gene: TRBV7-9
CDR3 DNA: TGTGCCAGCAGCTTCAGGGGCCAAGAGACCCAGTACTTC
CDR3 protein: CASSFRGQETQYF

clone size: .
J gene: TRBJ2-1
D gene: TRBD1
V gene: TRBV4-1
CDR3 DNA: TGCGCCAGCAGCCAGGAGCCCCCGGGACAGGGGAACAATGAGCAGTTCTTC
CDR3 protein: CASSQEPPGQGNNEQFF

clone size: once
J gene: TRBJ2-7
D gene: .
V gene: TRBV10-3
CDR3 DNA: TGTGCCAGCTGGGTCGGGAGCTCCTACGAGCAGTACTTC
CDR3 protein: CASWVGSSYEQYF

clone size: .
J gene: TRBJ2-1
D gene: .
V gene: TRBV7-9
CDR3 DNA: TGTGCCAGCGAGGGTGAGCAGTTCTTC
CDR3 protein: CASEGEQFF

clone size: .
J gene: TRBJ1-6
D gene: .
V gene: TRBV9
CDR3 DNA: TGTGCCAGCAGCGTAGCTGTAATGGATTCACCCCTCCACTTT
CDR3 protein: CASSVAVMDSPLHF

clone size: .
J gene: TRBJ1-1
D gene: TRBD1
V gene: TRBV18
CDR3 DNA: TGTGCCAGCTCACCAGGGACAGAGAACACTGAAGCTTTCTTT
CDR3 protein: CASSPGTENTEAFF

clone size: .
J gene: TRBJ1-4
D gene: .
V gene: TRBV29-1
CDR3 DNA: TGCAGCGTAAGCGGTGGGGGAACAGGTGAAAAACTGTTTTTT
CDR3 protein: CSVSGGGTGEKLFF

clone size: .
J gene: TRBJ1-1
D gene: .
V gene: TRBV19
CDR3 DNA: TGTGCCAGTAGTATGGACAGATTGAACACTGAAGCTTTCTTT
CDR3 protein: CASSMDRLNTEAFF